These T cell receptor beta chains were read from a single sample in a study of cytomegalovirus exposure and HLA in healthy donors. The repertoire was sequenced with immunoSEQ multiplex PCR; TCRdb's copy has only in-frame clones and lacks some. The table records about 100,000 clones, around 74% of them present only once. Material: PBMCs. All receptors come from a male donor in good health and CMV-seropositive. Each CDR3 is given with its conserved first and last residue. The order of the fields is V gene, clone size, CDR3 length, D gene, J gene, CDR3 protein, CDR3 DNA. D genes are given only for firm matches. Clone size is given for some rows only: seen once, a few or many times, or a class if the clone is expanded.

V gene: TRBV5-1; clone size: .; CDR3 length: 16; D gene: .; J gene: TRBJ2-5; CDR3 protein: CASSLKGRGRQETQYF; CDR3 DNA: TGCGCCAGCAGCTTGAAGGGCAGGGGTCGCCAAGAGACCCAGTACTTC
V gene: TRBV28; clone size: few; CDR3 length: 16; D gene: TRBD1; J gene: TRBJ2-7; CDR3 protein: CASRPGGHLVSYEQYF; CDR3 DNA: TGTGCCAGCAGGCCAGGGGGACACTTAGTCTCCTACGAGCAGTACTTC
V gene: TRBV7-2; clone size: .; CDR3 length: 15; D gene: TRBD1; J gene: TRBJ2-1; CDR3 protein: CASSPGGARGNEQFF; CDR3 DNA: TGTGCCAGCAGCCCAGGGGGTGCCCGAGGCAATGAGCAGTTCTTC
V gene: TRBV2; clone size: once; CDR3 length: 18; D gene: TRBD1; J gene: TRBJ2-3; CDR3 protein: CASSRTYPRQGRTDTQYF; CDR3 DNA: TGTGCCAGCAGTCGAACTTACCCACGACAGGGGAGGACAGATACGCAGTATTTT
V gene: TRBV5-1; clone size: once; CDR3 length: 14; D gene: .; J gene: TRBJ2-2; CDR3 protein: CASSSDSIGWELFF; CDR3 DNA: TGCGCCAGCAGCTCGGACAGCATAGGTTGGGAGCTGTTTTTT
V gene: TRBV11-1; clone size: .; CDR3 length: 15; D gene: TRBD2; J gene: TRBJ2-2; CDR3 protein: CASSPSFSGSGELFF; CDR3 DNA: TGTGCCAGCAGCCCCTCCTTTAGCGGGTCAGGGGAGCTGTTTTTT
V gene: TRBV7-9; clone size: .; CDR3 length: 14; D gene: .; J gene: TRBJ2-7; CDR3 protein: CASSQGLQGYEQYF; CDR3 DNA: TGTGCCAGCAGCCAGGGACTACAGGGATACGAGCAGTACTTC
V gene: TRBV27; clone size: .; CDR3 length: 16; D gene: .; J gene: TRBJ1-2; CDR3 protein: CASSLDPGEMNYGYTF; CDR3 DNA: TGTGCCAGCAGTTTAGACCCCGGGGAAATGAACTATGGCTACACCTTC
V gene: TRBV7-2; clone size: once; CDR3 length: 15; D gene: .; J gene: TRBJ1-1; CDR3 protein: CASSLAIQGAGVAFF; CDR3 DNA: TGTGCCAGCAGCTTAGCGATACAGGGCGCTGGGGTAGCTTTCTTT
V gene: TRBV5-1; clone size: .; CDR3 length: 15; D gene: TRBD1; J gene: TRBJ2-5; CDR3 protein: CASSLNGQGRETQYF; CDR3 DNA: TGCGCCAGCAGCTTAAACGGACAGGGCCGGGAGACCCAGTACTTC
V gene: TRBV6-4; clone size: .; CDR3 length: 13; D gene: .; J gene: TRBJ2-2; CDR3 protein: CASSAHAAGELFF; CDR3 DNA: TGTGCCAGCAGTGCCCACGCGGCCGGGGAGCTGTTTTTT
V gene: TRBV4-1; clone size: few; CDR3 length: 16; D gene: TRBD2; J gene: TRBJ2-3; CDR3 protein: CASSHRSGGDTDTQYF; CDR3 DNA: TGCGCCAGCAGCCATCGTAGCGGGGGGGACACAGATACGCAGTATTTT
V gene: TRBV4-2; clone size: .; CDR3 length: 17; D gene: .; J gene: TRBJ1-2; CDR3 protein: CASSQDEGGGYNYGYTF; CDR3 DNA: TGTGCCAGCAGCCAAGATGAGGGGGGGGGATATAACTATGGCTACACCTTC
V gene: TRBV6-5; clone size: .; CDR3 length: 13; D gene: TRBD1; J gene: TRBJ1-1; CDR3 protein: CASTDRVGTEAFF; CDR3 DNA: TGTGCCAGCACCGACAGGGTGGGCACTGAAGCTTTCTTT
V gene: TRBV28; clone size: .; CDR3 length: 13; D gene: .; J gene: TRBJ2-2; CDR3 protein: CASSLRSAGELFF; CDR3 DNA: TGTGCCAGCAGCCTCAGGTCGGCCGGGGAGCTGTTTTTT
V gene: TRBV6-5; clone size: .; CDR3 length: 12; D gene: .; J gene: TRBJ2-3; CDR3 protein: CASTLGGGQPIF; CDR3 DNA: TGTGCCAGCACCCTGGGGGGGGGACAACCCATTTTT
V gene: TRBV6-5; clone size: .; CDR3 length: 14; D gene: .; J gene: TRBJ1-5; CDR3 protein: CATSNPGAGQPQHF; CDR3 DNA: TGTGCCACCTCGAACCCGGGAGCAGGGCAGCCCCAGCATTTT
V gene: TRBV2; clone size: many; CDR3 length: 14; D gene: TRBD1; J gene: TRBJ2-7; CDR3 protein: CASEQGPESYEQYF; CDR3 DNA: TGTGCCAGCGAACAGGGGCCGGAGTCCTACGAGCAGTACTTC
V gene: TRBV30; clone size: once; CDR3 length: 14; D gene: TRBD1; J gene: TRBJ1-2; CDR3 protein: CAWSVQGANYGYTF; CDR3 DNA: TGTGCCTGGAGTGTACAGGGGGCTAACTATGGCTACACCTTC
V gene: TRBV29-1; clone size: .; CDR3 length: 15; D gene: .; J gene: TRBJ1-1; CDR3 protein: CSAFRVPGFSTEAFF; CDR3 DNA: TGCAGCGCCTTCCGAGTCCCGGGATTTTCCACTGAAGCTTTCTTT
V gene: TRBV6-1; clone size: .; CDR3 length: 13; D gene: .; J gene: TRBJ1-3; CDR3 protein: CASSGVAGNTIYF; CDR3 DNA: TGTGCCAGCAGCGGGGTAGCTGGAAACACCATATATTTT
V gene: TRBV6-1; clone size: .; CDR3 length: 13; D gene: .; J gene: TRBJ1-5; CDR3 protein: CASSEILAQPQHF; CDR3 DNA: TGTGCCAGCAGTGAAATTTTAGCTCAGCCCCAGCATTTT
V gene: TRBV29-1; clone size: .; CDR3 length: 11; D gene: .; J gene: TRBJ1-1; CDR3 protein: CSVNRDTEAFF; CDR3 DNA: TGCAGCGTAAACAGGGACACTGAAGCTTTCTTT
V gene: TRBV19; clone size: .; CDR3 length: 14; D gene: .; J gene: TRBJ1-4; CDR3 protein: CASSTPGSNEKLFF; CDR3 DNA: TGTGCCAGTAGCACCCCGGGGTCTAATGAAAAACTGTTTTTT
V gene: TRBV6-4; clone size: .; CDR3 length: 15; D gene: .; J gene: TRBJ2-2; CDR3 protein: CASSDSWGGTGELFF; CDR3 DNA: TGTGCCAGCAGTGACTCGTGGGGAGGCACCGGGGAGCTGTTTTTT
V gene: TRBV10-3; clone size: .; CDR3 length: 14; D gene: TRBD1; J gene: TRBJ2-2; CDR3 protein: CAINGQGVTGELFF; CDR3 DNA: TGTGCCATCAATGGACAGGGAGTCACCGGGGAGCTGTTTTTT
V gene: TRBV7-9; clone size: few; CDR3 length: 13; D gene: .; J gene: TRBJ2-7; CDR3 protein: CASSLLVSYEQYF; CDR3 DNA: TGTGCCAGCAGCTTATTAGTCTCCTACGAGCAGTACTTC
V gene: TRBV4-1; clone size: .; CDR3 length: 18; D gene: TRBD2; J gene: TRBJ2-5; CDR3 protein: CASSQERGTSGGEETQYF; CDR3 DNA: TGCGCCAGCAGCCAAGAGAGAGGGACTAGCGGGGGGGAAGAGACCCAGTACTTC